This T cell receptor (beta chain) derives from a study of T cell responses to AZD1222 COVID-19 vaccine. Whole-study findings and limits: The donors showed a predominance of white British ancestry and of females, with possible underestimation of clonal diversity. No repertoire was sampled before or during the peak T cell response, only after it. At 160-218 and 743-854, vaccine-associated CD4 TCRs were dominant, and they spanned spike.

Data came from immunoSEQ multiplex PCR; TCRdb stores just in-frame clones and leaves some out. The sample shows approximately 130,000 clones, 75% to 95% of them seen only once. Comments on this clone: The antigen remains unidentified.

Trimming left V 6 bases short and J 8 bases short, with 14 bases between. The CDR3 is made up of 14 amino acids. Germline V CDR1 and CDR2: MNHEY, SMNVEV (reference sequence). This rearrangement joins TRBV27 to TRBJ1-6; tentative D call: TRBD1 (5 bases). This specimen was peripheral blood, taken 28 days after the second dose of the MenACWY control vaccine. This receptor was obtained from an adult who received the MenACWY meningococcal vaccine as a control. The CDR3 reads CASRQDTTYSPLHF. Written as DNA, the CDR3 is TGTGCCAGCAGACAGGACACAACATATTCACCCCTCCACTTT.